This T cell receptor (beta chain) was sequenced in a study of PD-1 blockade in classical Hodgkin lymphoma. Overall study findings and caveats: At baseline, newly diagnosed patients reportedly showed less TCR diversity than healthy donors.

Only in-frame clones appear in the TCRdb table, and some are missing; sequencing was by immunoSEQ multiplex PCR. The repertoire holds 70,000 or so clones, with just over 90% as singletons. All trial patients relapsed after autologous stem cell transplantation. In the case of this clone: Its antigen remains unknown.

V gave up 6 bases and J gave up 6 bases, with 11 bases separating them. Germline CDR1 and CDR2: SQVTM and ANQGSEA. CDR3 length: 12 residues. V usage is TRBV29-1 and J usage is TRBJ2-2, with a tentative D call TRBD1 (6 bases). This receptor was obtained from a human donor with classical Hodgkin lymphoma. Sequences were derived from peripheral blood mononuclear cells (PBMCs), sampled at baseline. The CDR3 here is CSVPGQPGELFF. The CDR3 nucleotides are TGCAGCGTCCCAGGACAGCCCGGGGAGCTGTTTTTT.